There are many counts of the clone carrying this T cell receptor (beta chain). This specimen belongs to a study of neurological immune-mediated disorders. The CDR3 is 15 amino acids. Germline V gene sequence: CDR1 MGHDK, CDR2 SYGVNS. V lost 6 bases and J 5 bases, leaving 19 bases between the germline ends. TCRdb reprocessed the 5' RACE reads with MiXCR, giving one entry per CDR3 protein. Among 70,000 to 95,000 distinct CDR3 sequences, roughly 13% were seen once, and the ten largest hold approximately 5%. Time point in this sample: longitudinal time-point 2. The genes are TRBV25-1 and TRBJ1-1; D is perhaps TRBD1 (6 bases). Source material: PBMCs. This clonotype was obtained from a female donor with HTLV-1-associated myelopathy (HAM/TSP). The CDR3 loop is CASRLTGFVRTEAFF. The CDR3 DNA sequence: TGTGCCAGCAGACTTACAGGGTTTGTAAGGACTGAAGCTTTCTTT.